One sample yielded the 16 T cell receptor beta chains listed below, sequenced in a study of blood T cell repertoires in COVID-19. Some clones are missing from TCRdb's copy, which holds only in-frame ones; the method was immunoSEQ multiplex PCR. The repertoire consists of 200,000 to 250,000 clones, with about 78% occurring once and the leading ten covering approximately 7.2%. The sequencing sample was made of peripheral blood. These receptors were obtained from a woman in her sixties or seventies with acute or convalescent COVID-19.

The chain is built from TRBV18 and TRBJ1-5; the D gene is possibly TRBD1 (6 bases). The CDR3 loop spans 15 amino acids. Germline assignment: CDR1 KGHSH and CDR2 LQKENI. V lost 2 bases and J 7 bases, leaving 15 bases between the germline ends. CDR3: CASSPAGGAGQPQHF. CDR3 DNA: TGTGCCAGCTCACCAGCGGGGGGGGCTGGGCAGCCCCAGCATTTT. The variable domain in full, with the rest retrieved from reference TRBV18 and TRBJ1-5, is NAGVMQNPRHLVRRRGQEARLRCSPMKGHSHVYWYRQLPEEGLKFMVYLQKENIIDESGMPKERFSAEFPKEGPSILRIQQVVRGDSAAYFCASSPAGGAGQPQHFGDGTRLSIL.

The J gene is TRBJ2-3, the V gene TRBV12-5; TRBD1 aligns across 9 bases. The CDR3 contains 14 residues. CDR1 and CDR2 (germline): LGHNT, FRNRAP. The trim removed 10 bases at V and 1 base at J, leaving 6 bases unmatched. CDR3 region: CATNRGQGTDTQYF. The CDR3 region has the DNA TGTGCTACCAACAGGGGGCAAGGCACAGATACGCAGTATTTT.

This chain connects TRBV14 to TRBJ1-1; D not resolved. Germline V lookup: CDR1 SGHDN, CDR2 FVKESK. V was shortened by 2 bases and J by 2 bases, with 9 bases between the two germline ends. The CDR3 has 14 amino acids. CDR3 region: CASSQWQANTEAFF. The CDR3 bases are TGTGCCAGCAGCCAATGGCAGGCTAACACTGAAGCTTTCTTT.

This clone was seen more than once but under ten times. CDR3 DNA: TGTGCCAGCAGCCGCCGGGACAGCTCTGGAAACACCATATATTTT. Protein product: CASSRRDSSGNTIYF. The chain uses TRBV3-1 (or the pseudogene TRBV3-2) and TRBJ1-3; TRBD1 matches at 7 bases. This CDR3 comprises 15 residues. Losses at the gene ends were 4 bases for V and 0 bases for J; bases not matched to a gene: 3. CDR1 LGHDT and CDR2 YNNKEL come from the germline V gene (reference sequence).

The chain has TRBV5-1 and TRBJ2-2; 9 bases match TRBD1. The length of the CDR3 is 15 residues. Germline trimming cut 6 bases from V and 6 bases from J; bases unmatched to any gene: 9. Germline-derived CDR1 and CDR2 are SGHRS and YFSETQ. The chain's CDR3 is CASTDPGQGSGELFF. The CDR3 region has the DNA TGCGCCAGCACTGACCCGGGACAGGGTTCCGGGGAGCTGTTTTTT.

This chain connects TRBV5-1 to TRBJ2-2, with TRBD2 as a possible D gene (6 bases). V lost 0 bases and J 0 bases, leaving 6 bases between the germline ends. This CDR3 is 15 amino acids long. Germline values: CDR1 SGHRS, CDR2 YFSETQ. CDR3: CASSLGGANTGELFF. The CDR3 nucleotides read TGCGCCAGCAGCTTGGGGGGGGCGAACACCGGGGAGCTGTTTTTT. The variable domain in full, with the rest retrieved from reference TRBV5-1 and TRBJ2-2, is KAGVTQTPRYLIKTRGQQVTLSCSPISGHRSVSWYQQTPGQGLQFLFEYFSETQRNKGNFPGRFSGRQFSNSRSEMNVSTLELGDSALYLCASSLGGANTGELFFGEGSRLTVL.

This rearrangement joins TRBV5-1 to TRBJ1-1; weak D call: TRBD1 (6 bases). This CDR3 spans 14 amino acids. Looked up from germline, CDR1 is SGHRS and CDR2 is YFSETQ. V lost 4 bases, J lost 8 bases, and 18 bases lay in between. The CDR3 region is CASSRSGGPVEAFF. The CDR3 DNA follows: TGCGCCAGCAGCCGTTCGGGGGGCCCCGTAGAAGCTTTCTTT.

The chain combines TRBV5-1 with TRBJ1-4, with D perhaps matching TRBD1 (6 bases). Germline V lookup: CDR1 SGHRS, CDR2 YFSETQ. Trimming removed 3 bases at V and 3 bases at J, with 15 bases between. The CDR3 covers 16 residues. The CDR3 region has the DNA TGCGCCAGCAGCTCAACTACAGGGCGGGCTAATGAAAAACTGTTTTTT. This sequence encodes CASSSTTGRANEKLFF.

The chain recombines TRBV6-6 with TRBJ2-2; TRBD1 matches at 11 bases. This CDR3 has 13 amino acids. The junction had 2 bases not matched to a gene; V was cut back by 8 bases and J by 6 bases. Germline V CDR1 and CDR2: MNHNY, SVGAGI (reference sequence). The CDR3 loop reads CASGQGAPGELFF. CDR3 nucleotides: TGTGCCAGCGGACAGGGGGCGCCCGGGGAGCTGTTTTTT.

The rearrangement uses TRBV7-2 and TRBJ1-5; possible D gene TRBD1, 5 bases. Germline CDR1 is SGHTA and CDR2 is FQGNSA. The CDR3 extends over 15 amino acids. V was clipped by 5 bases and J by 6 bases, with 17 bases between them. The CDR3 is CASSRAGGVGQPQHF. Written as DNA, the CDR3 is TGTGCCAGCAGCAGAGCGGGAGGGGTAGGTCAGCCCCAGCATTTT.

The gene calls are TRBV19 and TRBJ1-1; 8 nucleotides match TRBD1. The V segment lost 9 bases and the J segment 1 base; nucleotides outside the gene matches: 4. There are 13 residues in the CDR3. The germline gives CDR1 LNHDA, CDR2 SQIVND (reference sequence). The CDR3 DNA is TGTGCCAGCAGGGACAGGACGAACACTGAAGCTTTCTTT. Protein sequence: CASRDRTNTEAFF.

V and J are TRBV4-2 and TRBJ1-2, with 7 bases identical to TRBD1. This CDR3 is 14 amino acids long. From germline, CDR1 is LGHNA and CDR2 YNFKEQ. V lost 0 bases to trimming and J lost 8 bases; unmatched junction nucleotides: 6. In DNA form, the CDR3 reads TGTGCCAGCAGCCAAGAGTTAAAGGACAGGGGCTACACCTTC. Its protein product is CASSQELKDRGYTF.

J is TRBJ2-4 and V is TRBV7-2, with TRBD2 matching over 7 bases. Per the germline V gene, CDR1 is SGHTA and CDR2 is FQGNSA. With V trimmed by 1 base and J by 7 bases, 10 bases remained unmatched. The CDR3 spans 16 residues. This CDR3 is CASSLGTRAGSNIQYF. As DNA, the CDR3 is TGTGCCAGCAGCTTAGGAACTCGAGCGGGGTCGAACATTCAGTACTTC. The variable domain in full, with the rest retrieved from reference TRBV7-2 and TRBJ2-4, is GAGVSQSPSNKVTEKGKDVELRCDPISGHTALYWYRQSLGQGLEFLIYFQGNSAPDKSGLPSDRFSAERTGGSVSTLTIQRTQQEDSAVYLCASSLGTRAGSNIQYFGAGTRLSVL.

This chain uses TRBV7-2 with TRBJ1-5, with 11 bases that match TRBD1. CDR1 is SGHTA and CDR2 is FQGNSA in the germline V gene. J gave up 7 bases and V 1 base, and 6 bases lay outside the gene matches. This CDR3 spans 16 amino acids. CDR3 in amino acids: CASSLGGQGAIQPQHF. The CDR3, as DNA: TGTGCCAGCAGCTTAGGAGGACAGGGGGCAATACAGCCCCAGCATTTT.

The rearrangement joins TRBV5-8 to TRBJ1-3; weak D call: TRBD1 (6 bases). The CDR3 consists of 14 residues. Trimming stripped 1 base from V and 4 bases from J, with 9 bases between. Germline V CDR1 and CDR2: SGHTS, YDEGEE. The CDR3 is CASSLTGRGNTIYF. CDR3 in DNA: TGTGCCAGCAGCTTGACAGGGCGCGGAAACACCATATATTTT.

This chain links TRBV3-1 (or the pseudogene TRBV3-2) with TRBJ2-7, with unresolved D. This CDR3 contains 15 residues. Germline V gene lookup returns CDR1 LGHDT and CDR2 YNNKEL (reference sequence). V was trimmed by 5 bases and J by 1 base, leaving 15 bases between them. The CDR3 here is CASSASPATSYEQYF. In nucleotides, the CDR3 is TGTGCCAGCAGCGCATCACCGGCGACATCCTACGAGCAGTACTTC.